These T cell receptor beta chains were read from a single sample in a study of patients and donors after allogeneic stem cell transplantation. TCRdb itself ran the RT-PCR reads through MiXCR, one entry per CDR3 protein. The sample carries about 230,000 distinct CDR3 sequences, roughly an eighth recorded once. Sequencing input: blood, either unsorted or a sorted T cell fraction (not recorded which). The origin of the receptors is a human donor who was either an allogeneic HSCT recipient or a stem cell or donor lymphocyte infusion donor (not recorded which). It is not recorded whose cells these are; they may come from a transplant donor. Both conserved end residues are part of each CDR3. A D gene is named only where the DNA matches it firmly. Rows give clone size only sometimes, using once, few, many, or a class for an expanded clone.

V,J,size,D,DNA,CDR3
TRBV19,TRBJ1-1,few,.,TGTGCCTCTGCGGTGAACACTGAAGCTTTCTTT,CASAVNTEAFF
TRBV20-1,TRBJ2-1,many,.,TGCAGTGCTAGAGCTATAGGGGGGATTAGGTTCTTC,CSARAIGGIRFF
TRBV4-3,TRBJ1-1,few,.,TGCGCCAGCACTCCGGGGCTGGGCACTGAAGCTTTCTTT,CASTPGLGTEAFF
TRBV30,TRBJ1-2,few,TRBD1,TGTGCCTGGAGTAGGGGGCACGGCTACACCTTC,CAWSRGHGYTF
TRBV7-8,TRBJ2-5,.,.,TGTGCCAGCAGCTTGTATCTATTCGAGACCCAGTACTTC,CASSLYLFETQYF
TRBV9,TRBJ1-3,few,.,TGTGCCAGCAGCGTAGCGGCAGGGCTTGGAAACACCATATATTTT,CASSVAAGLGNTIYF
TRBV11-2,TRBJ2-1,many,TRBD1,TGTGCCAGCAGCGAGGGACAGGGAACCTACAATGAGCAGTTCTTC,CASSEGQGTYNEQFF
TRBV12-3/TRBV12-4,TRBJ2-5,.,.,TGTGCCAGCAGTTTTAATATCGGTCCAGAGACCCAGTACTTC,CASSFNIGPETQYF
TRBV5-1,TRBJ2-1,.,.,TGCGCCAGCAGCTTGATACAGAGCAATGAGCAGTTCTTC,CASSLIQSNEQFF
TRBV19,TRBJ2-7,.,.,TGTGCCAGTAGTAAGTCGGAAGCTGCCTACGAGCAGTACTTC,CASSKSEAAYEQYF
TRBV2,TRBJ1-2,few,.,TGTGCCAGCAGTGGGCAAGGTGGCTACACCTTC,CASSGQGGYTF
TRBV6-5,TRBJ1-2,.,.,TGTGCCAGCAGTTACAAAGATTCGGTGGCAGGCTACACCTTC,CASSYKDSVAGYTF